This is a list of T cell receptor beta chains from one sample in a study of T cell repertoires in cytomegalovirus infection. TCRdb recomputed calls from the reads with MiXCR, one row per CDR3 protein. The sample gives approximately 220,000 distinct CDR3 sequences, 30% to 45% of which show up once; 55% to 60% is in the top ten. These receptors lack a known antigen. Source: CD8+ T cells from cultured PBMCs, taken from culture after CMV antigen stimulation. Every receptor here comes from a human donor in good health (CMV status not recorded). Some clones in this sample may be carry-over from other donors' samples. The conserved cysteine and the conserved F or W are not part of the CDR3 here. The listing skips clone size in some rows; elsewhere it reads once, few, many or a size class.

V,size,CDR3
TRBV12-3/TRBV12-4,.,ASSFKGPRLANYEQY
TRBV6-1,.,ASSEALRGLEAF
TRBV12-3/TRBV12-4,few,ASTRCLEGGCEQY
TRBV7-2,.,ASSWGRTTNEKLF
TRBV10-3,.,AISPVGEGNTEAF
TRBV27,.,ATRTASTEAF
TRBV27,.,ASSFSGGTYTYEQY
TRBV6-6,few,ASRGAGSGANVLT
TRBV6-2/TRBV6-3,.,ASSLSSGQETQY
TRBV6-5,.,ASSYNGNEQY
TRBV27,.,ASSLWAPGTATNQPQH
TRBV10-3,.,AISKGTAVKSYGQY
TRBV4-1,.,ASRGESYNEQF
TRBV15,few,ATSREMMNTEAF
TRBV20-1,few,SAGTSGGSTIQF
TRBV6-1,.,ASSKTSGSKKDTQY
TRBV15,.,ATSGPLSGNTIY
TRBV11-1,.,ASSLDRGFGYT
TRBV29-1,.,SVETPGQTYEQY
TRBV6-6,.,ASSYSPPMNTEAF
TRBV12-3/TRBV12-4,.,ASTFPGQENTEAF
TRBV12-3/TRBV12-4,.,ASGTGSQNLDNEQF
TRBV10-3,few,ATAPGTDYEQY
TRBV7-6,.,ASSPHDGELF
TRBV6-6,.,ASSYSRGGNEQF